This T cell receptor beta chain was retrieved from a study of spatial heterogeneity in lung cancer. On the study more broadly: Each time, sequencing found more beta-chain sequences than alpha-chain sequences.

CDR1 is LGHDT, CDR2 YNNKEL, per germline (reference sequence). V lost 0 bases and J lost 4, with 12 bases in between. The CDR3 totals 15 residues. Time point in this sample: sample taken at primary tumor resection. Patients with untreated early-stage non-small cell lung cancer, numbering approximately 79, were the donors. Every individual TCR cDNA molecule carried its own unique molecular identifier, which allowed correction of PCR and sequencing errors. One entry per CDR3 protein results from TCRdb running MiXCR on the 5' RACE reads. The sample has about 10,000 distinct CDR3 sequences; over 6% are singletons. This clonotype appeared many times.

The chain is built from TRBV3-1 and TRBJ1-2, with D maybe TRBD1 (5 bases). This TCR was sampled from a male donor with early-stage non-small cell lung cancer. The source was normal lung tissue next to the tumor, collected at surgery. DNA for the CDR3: TGTGCCAGCAGCCAAGATTGGGGCGGAACCTATGGCTACACCTTC. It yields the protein CASSQDWGGTYGYTF.